This T cell receptor beta chain emerged from a study of blood T cell repertoires in COVID-19. Study-wide context: T cells, B-cell-depleted T cells, or PBMCs provided the cDNA or gDNA that served as material.

Clinical histories supplied by participants themselves formed the basis of cohort assignment. Donors in Cohort 3 counted as recovered after two negative PCRs, clearance, or symptom resolution. Per the authors' pipeline: Reference gene primer amplification gave estimated nucleated cell counts. Assay: immunoSEQ multiplex PCR; the TCRdb copy retains only in-frame clones and omits some. V and J calls plus clone size are reproduced from that table; the DNA served to infer D and trimming. The table includes some 390,000 clones, approximately 90% detected once. Germline loops: CDR1 MDHEN, CDR2 SYDVKM. The CDR3 runs 14 residues. V was clipped by 2 bases and J by 4 bases, with 11 bases between them.

The source material was PBMCs or T cells enriched from blood (not recorded which). V gene TRBV28 combines with J gene TRBJ1-1, with unresolved D. This sequence originates from a man aged 25-45 years who had recovered from COVID-19. CDR3 residues: CASSLLPGSTEAFF. As DNA, the CDR3 is TGTGCCAGCAGTTTACTACCGGGGTCCACTGAAGCTTTCTTT.